This is a list of T cell receptor beta chains from one sample in a study of tumor-infiltrating lymphocytes in primary liver carcinoma. TCRdb reprocessed the multiplex PCR reads with MiXCR, giving one entry per CDR3 protein. The sample consists of over 250,000 distinct CDR3 sequences, 58% of them appearing once. The sequencing input was peripheral blood. The receptors shown here come from a woman aged 25 to 39 with primary liver carcinoma and hepatitis B virus infection. Both conserved end residues are part of each CDR3. Fields, in order: J gene, V gene, clone size, D gene, CDR3 protein, CDR3 DNA. A D gene is named only where the DNA matches it firmly. The size entry is marked missing in some rows and otherwise reads once, few, many or a size class.

j_gene: TRBJ2-1; v_gene: TRBV4-2; abundance: few; d_gene: TRBD2; CDR3aa: CASSRLGGSEQFF; CDR3nt: TGTGCCAGCAGCCGTCTGGGGGGGAGTGAGCAGTTCTTC
j_gene: TRBJ2-1; v_gene: TRBV12-3/TRBV12-4; abundance: few; d_gene: .; CDR3aa: CASSHSGREQFF; CDR3nt: TGTGCCAGCAGTCATTCGGGACGTGAGCAGTTCTTC
j_gene: TRBJ1-2; v_gene: TRBV7-8; abundance: .; d_gene: .; CDR3aa: CASSYDGAIYGYTF; CDR3nt: TGTGCCAGCAGCTACGACGGAGCTATCTATGGCTACACCTTC
j_gene: TRBJ1-4; v_gene: TRBV5-4; abundance: .; d_gene: TRBD1; CDR3aa: CASSLNRGLNEKLFF; CDR3nt: TGTGCCAGCAGCCTCAACAGGGGACTCAATGAAAAACTGTTTTTT
j_gene: TRBJ2-2; v_gene: TRBV10-3; abundance: once; d_gene: .; CDR3aa: CAISPGPNTGELFF; CDR3nt: TGTGCCATCAGCCCGGGACCAAACACCGGGGAGCTGTTTTTT
j_gene: TRBJ2-2; v_gene: TRBV5-8; abundance: .; d_gene: TRBD1; CDR3aa: CASSSLLITGGYTGELFF; CDR3nt: TGTGCCAGCAGCTCGCTTCTAATTACAGGGGGCTACACCGGGGAGCTGTTTTTT
j_gene: TRBJ2-3; v_gene: TRBV11-3; abundance: .; d_gene: TRBD2; CDR3aa: CDSSYAGVWTDTQYF; CDR3nt: TGTGACAGCAGCTATGCGGGAGTTTGGACAGATACGCAGTATTTT
j_gene: TRBJ2-1; v_gene: TRBV25-1; abundance: few; d_gene: TRBD2; CDR3aa: CASSITSGSGNEQFF; CDR3nt: TGTGCCAGCAGCATTACTAGCGGGAGCGGTAATGAGCAGTTCTTC
j_gene: TRBJ2-1; v_gene: TRBV28; abundance: .; d_gene: .; CDR3aa: CASSFINVHEQFF; CDR3nt: TGTGCCAGCAGTTTTATCAATGTCCATGAGCAGTTCTTC
j_gene: TRBJ2-7; v_gene: TRBV12-3/TRBV12-4; abundance: .; d_gene: TRBD2; CDR3aa: CAISPLAGGVYEQYF; CDR3nt: TGTGCCATCAGTCCGTTAGCGGGAGGCGTGTACGAGCAGTACTTC
j_gene: TRBJ1-6; v_gene: TRBV7-9; abundance: .; d_gene: .; CDR3aa: CASSRDTGSPLHF; CDR3nt: TGTGCCAGCAGCCGGGACACCGGCTCACCCCTCCACTTT
j_gene: TRBJ2-5; v_gene: TRBV11-2; abundance: .; d_gene: .; CDR3aa: CANSLIETVVTQYF; CDR3nt: TGTGCCAACAGTTTAATTGAGACAGTGGTGACCCAGTACTTC
j_gene: TRBJ2-5; v_gene: TRBV6-9; abundance: few; d_gene: TRBD2; CDR3aa: CASSGLAGGETQYF; CDR3nt: TGTGCCAGCAGTGGACTAGCGGGAGGGGAGACCCAGTACTTC
j_gene: TRBJ2-3; v_gene: TRBV7-9; abundance: .; d_gene: .; CDR3aa: CTNSLSLGNTDTQYF; CDR3nt: TGTACCAACAGCTTATCCCTGGGAAACACAGATACGCAGTATTTT
j_gene: TRBJ1-2; v_gene: TRBV5-4; abundance: few; d_gene: .; CDR3aa: CASSSRPGFYGYTF; CDR3nt: TGTGCCAGCAGCTCTCGTCCGGGGTTCTATGGCTACACCTTC
j_gene: TRBJ1-4; v_gene: TRBV28; abundance: .; d_gene: TRBD1; CDR3aa: CATFQGALGELFF; CDR3nt: TGTGCCACCTTCCAGGGGGCGCTGGGGGAACTGTTTTTT
j_gene: TRBJ2-3; v_gene: TRBV29-1; abundance: many; d_gene: TRBD2; CDR3aa: CSVAALAGATDTQYF; CDR3nt: TGCAGCGTTGCAGCGCTAGCGGGAGCCACAGATACGCAGTATTTT
j_gene: TRBJ2-7; v_gene: TRBV13; abundance: once; d_gene: .; CDR3aa: CASSGAPIGFSYEQYF; CDR3nt: TGTGCCAGCAGCGGCGCGCCTATCGGATTTTCCTACGAGCAGTACTTC
j_gene: TRBJ1-1; v_gene: TRBV6-5; abundance: .; d_gene: .; CDR3aa: CASSYPSGAGNTEAFF; CDR3nt: TGTGCCAGCAGTTACCCCTCAGGGGCGGGGAACACTGAAGCTTTCTTT
j_gene: TRBJ2-4; v_gene: TRBV5-6; abundance: .; d_gene: TRBD2; CDR3aa: CASSFLTSGTKNIQYF; CDR3nt: TGTGCCAGCAGCTTTTTGACTAGCGGAACCAAAAACATTCAGTACTTC
j_gene: TRBJ1-4; v_gene: TRBV4-1; abundance: .; d_gene: TRBD1; CDR3aa: CASGQPGQGDEKLFF; CDR3nt: TGCGCCAGCGGCCAGCCGGGACAGGGGGACGAAAAACTGTTTTTT
j_gene: TRBJ2-3; v_gene: TRBV28; abundance: few; d_gene: TRBD2; CDR3aa: CASSQLPWLAVTDTQYF; CDR3nt: TGTGCCAGCAGTCAGCTCCCCTGGCTAGCGGTTACAGATACGCAGTATTTT
j_gene: TRBJ2-2; v_gene: TRBV28; abundance: .; d_gene: .; CDR3aa: CASSFLATGELFF; CDR3nt: TGTGCCAGCAGTTTTTTAGCGACCGGGGAGCTGTTTTTT
j_gene: TRBJ2-7; v_gene: TRBV12-5; abundance: .; d_gene: .; CDR3aa: CASGLVPGGSVYERYF; CDR3nt: TGTGCTAGTGGTTTGGTACCTGGGGGTTCCGTCTACGAGCGGTACTTC
j_gene: TRBJ2-7; v_gene: TRBV11-2; abundance: many; d_gene: .; CDR3aa: CASSLDSYEQYF; CDR3nt: TGTGCCAGCAGCTTAGATTCCTACGAGCAGTACTTC
j_gene: TRBJ1-3; v_gene: TRBV6-2/TRBV6-3; abundance: few; d_gene: .; CDR3aa: CASSYEGPSSGNTIYF; CDR3nt: TGTGCCAGCAGTTACGAGGGGCCGAGCTCTGGAAACACCATATATTTT
j_gene: TRBJ2-1; v_gene: TRBV11-2; abundance: .; d_gene: TRBD2; CDR3aa: CASSFIRLAALGEQFF; CDR3nt: TGTGCCAGCAGCTTTATTCGACTAGCGGCCTTGGGTGAGCAATTCTTC
j_gene: TRBJ2-7; v_gene: TRBV28; abundance: .; d_gene: .; CDR3aa: CATLSRQPYEQYF; CDR3nt: TGTGCCACCCTTTCGAGACAGCCCTACGAGCAGTACTTC
j_gene: TRBJ1-1; v_gene: TRBV6-1; abundance: .; d_gene: .; CDR3aa: CASSGSLGLGGREGYRNTEAFF; CDR3nt: TGTGCCAGCAGTGGTTCCCTGGGGCTTGGGGGCAGGGAGGGATATAGGAACACTGAAGCTTTCTTT